These T cell receptor beta chains were read from a single sample in a study of T cells in Graves' hyperthyroidism and ophthalmopathy. TCRdb ran MiXCR on the multiplex PCR reads and lists one entry per CDR3 protein. The table lists roughly 61,000 distinct CDR3 sequences, about 50% of them singletons. Specimen: blood. These receptors all come from a woman in her sixties with Graves' ophthalmopathy. The CDR3 runs from the conserved cysteine through the conserved F or W.

V gene,J gene,CDR3 protein
TRBV12-3/TRBV12-4,TRBJ2-7,CASSSQQGAYEQYF
TRBV12-3/TRBV12-4,TRBJ1-1,CASRSGTSGSYEQGGDTEAFF
TRBV20-1,TRBJ1-2,CSASLGGGRNGYTF
TRBV5-1,TRBJ1-2,CASSPRRGSAEAF
TRBV6-6,TRBJ2-7,CASRDQTTGATYEQYF
TRBV9,TRBJ2-3,CASSGASTDTQYF
TRBV20-1,TRBJ1-2,CSARDVWGNYGYTF
TRBV20-1,TRBJ1-6,CSAFGQGNSPLHF
TRBV20-1,TRBJ1-1,CSARDAGGRPGAFF
TRBV5-1,TRBJ2-1,CASSWTSGSSYNEQFF
TRBV5-6,TRBJ1-4,CASGPRGVGENLFF
TRBV11-2,TRBJ2-1,CASRLLRPGGYNEQFF
TRBV7-8,TRBJ2-5,CASSLAVGGETQYF
TRBV10-3,TRBJ2-1,CAIMETGTGGLNEQFF
TRBV7-2,TRBJ2-2,CASSLWDSFTGELFF
TRBV28,TRBJ2-2,CASSLEWTGGDTGELFF
TRBV20-1,TRBJ2-2,CSTRTGVNTGELFF
TRBV7-2,TRBJ1-5,CASSSTGNQPQHF
TRBV6-2/TRBV6-3,TRBJ2-1,CASSRHGGVNNEQFF